This is a list of T cell receptor beta chains from one sample in a study of shared clonotypes between healthy human individuals. Sequenced by immunoSEQ multiplex PCR; TCRdb stores in-frame clones only, minus some. Altogether about 2 million clones are present, less than 95% being singletons, with the ten largest covering roughly 1%. The specimen sequenced was naive CD8+ T cells sorted from blood. These receptors were taken from a young man in good health. Each CDR3 is given with its conserved first and last residue. The order of the fields is clone size, J gene, D gene, V gene, CDR3 protein, CDR3 DNA. A D gene is named only where the DNA matches it firmly. The size of a clone is reported for some rows only, either as once, few or many, or as a class for expanded clones.

NA | TRBJ1-2 | NA | TRBV4-1 | CASSQEGSGILSGYTF | TGCGCCAGCAGCCAAGAAGGGTCAGGGATCCTTAGTGGCTACACCTTC
NA | TRBJ2-1 | NA | TRBV14 | CASSQEVGLSYNEQFF | TGTGCCAGCAGCCAAGAGGTCGGCCTCTCCTACAATGAGCAGTTCTTC
NA | TRBJ1-1 | TRBD1 | TRBV4-1 | CASSGTGGTEAFF | TGCGCCAGCAGCGGGACAGGGGGCACTGAAGCTTTCTTT
NA | TRBJ1-3 | NA | TRBV2 | CASSDAGRHGNTIYF | TGTGCCAGCAGTGATGCAGGGAGGCATGGAAACACCATATATTTT
once | TRBJ1-2 | TRBD1 | TRBV4-3 | CASSQELQGDYGYTF | TGCGCCAGCAGCCAAGAACTACAGGGGGACTATGGCTACACCTTC
NA | TRBJ1-6 | NA | TRBV14 | CASSQEGGGGSPLHF | TGTGCCAGCAGCCAAGAAGGAGGGGGAGGCTCACCCCTCCACTTT
NA | TRBJ1-3 | NA | TRBV10-1 | CASSEAGAWNTIYF | TGCGCCAGCAGTGAAGCAGGGGCCTGGAACACCATATATTTT
NA | TRBJ2-7 | TRBD1 | TRBV28 | CASTLGRQGAYEQYF | TGTGCCAGCACTCTTGGGCGGCAGGGGGCGTACGAGCAGTACTTC
NA | TRBJ2-7 | TRBD1 | TRBV5-5 | CASSPGTENYEQYF | TGTGCCAGCAGCCCCGGGACAGAAAACTACGAGCAGTACTTC
once | TRBJ1-2 | NA | TRBV4-1 | CASSPGRETRYGYTF | TGCGCCAGCAGCCCAGGACGGGAAACCCGCTATGGCTACACCTTC
NA | TRBJ1-5 | NA | TRBV5-6 | CASSSLQSNQPQHF | TGCGCCAGCAGCTCTCTTCAGAGCAATCAGCCCCAGCATTTT
few | TRBJ2-2 | TRBD2 | TRBV19 | CASSFPLAGGTGELFF | TGTGCCAGTAGCTTCCCACTAGCGGGAGGGACCGGGGAGCTGTTTTTT
NA | TRBJ2-2 | TRBD1 | TRBV19 | CASSITGTGINTGELFF | TGTGCCAGTAGTATAACGGGGACAGGGATTAACACCGGGGAGCTGTTTTTT
NA | TRBJ1-5 | TRBD1 | TRBV28 | CASSLETGNQPQHF | TGTGCCAGCAGTTTGGAGACAGGGAATCAGCCCCAGCATTTT
NA | TRBJ2-7 | NA | TRBV6-6 | CASSYSSQGLQHEQYF | TGTGCCAGCAGTTACTCGAGCCAGGGGTTACAGCACGAGCAGTACTTC
NA | TRBJ2-1 | NA | TRBV5-1 | CASSLDPAQGYYNEQFF | TGCGCCAGCAGCTTGGACCCAGCACAGGGCTACTACAATGAGCAGTTCTTC
NA | TRBJ2-2 | TRBD2 | TRBV27 | CASSYLAGSTGELFF | TGTGCCAGCAGTTACCTAGCGGGGAGCACCGGGGAGCTGTTTTTT
NA | TRBJ1-4 | NA | TRBV13 | CASSLMGNEKLFF | TGTGCCAGCAGCTTAATGGGGAATGAAAAACTGTTTTTT
NA | TRBJ2-7 | TRBD1 | TRBV6-6 | CASSTGQGVPEQYF | TGTGCCAGCAGCACCGGACAGGGGGTCCCCGAGCAGTACTTC
NA | TRBJ2-3 | NA | TRBV15 | CATSRVGGTDTQYF | TGTGCCACCAGCAGAGTCGGGGGCACAGATACGCAGTATTTT
NA | TRBJ2-7 | NA | TRBV19 | CASSIGGNYEQYF | TGTGCCAGTAGTATAGGGGGGAATTACGAGCAGTACTTC
NA | TRBJ2-1 | TRBD1 | TRBV4-3 | CASSRTLPGGFYNEQFF | TGCGCCAGCAGCCGGACCCTCCCAGGGGGCTTCTACAATGAGCAGTTCTTC
NA | TRBJ2-2 | TRBD1 | TRBV4-3 | CASSQSLQGPGGELFF | TGCGCCAGCAGCCAATCATTACAGGGGCCCGGCGGGGAGCTGTTTTTT
NA | TRBJ2-2 | TRBD2 | TRBV19 | CASSLPPGLPNTGELFF | TGTGCCAGTAGTCTTCCCCCGGGACTACCAAACACCGGGGAGCTGTTTTTT
NA | TRBJ2-7 | NA | TRBV11-1 | CASSFGGDLYEQYF | TGTGCCAGCAGCTTTGGAGGGGACCTCTACGAGCAGTACTTC
NA | TRBJ2-2 | NA | TRBV9 | CASSPHRVTGELFF | TGTGCCAGCAGCCCCCACAGGGTCACCGGGGAGCTGTTTTTT
NA | TRBJ2-3 | NA | TRBV28 | CASSFRLTDTQYF | TGTGCCAGCAGTTTCCGCCTTACAGATACGCAGTATTTT
NA | TRBJ1-3 | NA | TRBV7-2 | CASSFSLDTIYF | TGTGCCAGCAGCTTTAGCTTAGACACCATATATTTT
once | TRBJ2-7 | NA | TRBV9 | CASSPHWAEYEQYF | TGTGCCAGCAGCCCCCACTGGGCCGAATACGAGCAGTACTTC
NA | TRBJ2-7 | NA | TRBV25-1 | CASSEGREQYF | TGTGCCAGCAGTGAGGGGAGGGAGCAGTACTTC
NA | TRBJ1-2 | NA | TRBV5-1 | CASSLGSADGYTF | TGCGCCAGCAGCTTGGGATCTGCGGACGGCTACACCTTC
NA | TRBJ1-3 | TRBD1 | TRBV7-9 | CASSSSRGLGNTIYF | TGTGCCAGCAGCTCCTCCAGGGGGTTAGGAAACACCATATATTTT
NA | TRBJ1-5 | NA | TRBV4-1 | CASSPRQAINQPQHF | TGCGCCAGCAGCCCCCGACAGGCCATCAATCAGCCCCAGCATTTT
NA | TRBJ1-3 | NA | TRBV9 | CASSPYEGGSDGNTIYF | TGTGCCAGCAGCCCGTATGAGGGGGGGAGCGATGGAAACACCATATATTTT
NA | TRBJ2-7 | TRBD2 | TRBV9 | CASSAGGALEQYF | TGTGCCAGCAGCGCCGGGGGGGCCCTCGAGCAGTACTTC
NA | TRBJ2-7 | NA | TRBV7-8 | CASSPVGVYEQYF | TGTGCCAGCAGCCCAGTAGGGGTGTACGAGCAGTACTTC
NA | TRBJ2-1 | NA | TRBV7-2 | CASSLIVLDNEQFF | TGTGCCAGCAGCTTAATAGTACTAGACAATGAGCAGTTCTTC